This entry lists 4 T cell receptor beta chains sequenced from one sample in a study of T cells in Graves' hyperthyroidism and ophthalmopathy. What was amplified from RNA transcripts were TCR beta CDR3 regions. RT-PCR in the first round (using the HTBI primer set) targeted the TCR CDR3. TCRdb re-called the multiplex PCR reads with MiXCR, one entry per CDR3 protein. The sample carries hundreds of thousands of distinct CDR3 sequences, just over 45% recorded once. Sequenced sample: peripheral blood or thyroid tissue (not recorded which). The receptor set was obtained from a woman younger than 35 with Graves' hyperthyroidism.

This sequence joins TRBV10-3 and TRBJ1-3; perhaps TRBD1 as D (5 bases). The CDR3 contains 18 residues. Germline lookup yields CDR1 ENHRY and CDR2 SYGVKD. The V end was cut by 8 bases, the J end by 8 bases, with 31 bases between. The CDR3 sequence: CAIGTGQGENYYGYTIYF. CDR3 sequence (DNA): TGTGCCATCGGGACGGGGCAGGGAGAAAACTACTATGGCTACACCATATATTTT.

CDR3 sequence reads: CASSPAGGPYGYTF. DNA of the CDR3: TGTGCCAGCTCACCAGCAGGAGGGCCCTATGGCTACACCTTC. This rearrangement joins TRBV10-3 to TRBJ1-2; D not certain. Germline V gives CDR1 ENHRY, CDR2 SYGVKD. CDR3 length: 14 amino acids. V lost 10 bases and J lost 4, with 19 bases in between.

Many counts were recorded for this clonotype. This chain's CDR3 is CASSFTRLDQPQHF. The CDR3 DNA reads as TGTGCCAGCAGCTTCACCAGGTTAGATCAGCCCCAGCATTTT. The chain has TRBV7-8 and TRBJ1-5; D is undetermined. V was shortened by 3 bases and J by 5 bases, with 11 bases between the two germline ends. The CDR3 has 14 residues. Germline CDR1 is SGHVS and CDR2 is FQNEAQ.

Ten or more counts support this clonotype. The rearrangement links TRBV15 to TRBJ2-5; 11 nucleotides line up with TRBD2. The germline V gene has CDR1 LNHNV and CDR2 YYDKDF (reference sequence). The CDR3 extends over 17 amino acids. V lost 0 bases, J lost 4 bases, and 7 bases stayed unmatched. This chain's CDR3 is CATSRDSLAGGLETQYF. In DNA form, the CDR3 reads TGTGCCACCAGCAGAGATTCGCTAGCGGGAGGACTAGAGACCCAGTACTTC.